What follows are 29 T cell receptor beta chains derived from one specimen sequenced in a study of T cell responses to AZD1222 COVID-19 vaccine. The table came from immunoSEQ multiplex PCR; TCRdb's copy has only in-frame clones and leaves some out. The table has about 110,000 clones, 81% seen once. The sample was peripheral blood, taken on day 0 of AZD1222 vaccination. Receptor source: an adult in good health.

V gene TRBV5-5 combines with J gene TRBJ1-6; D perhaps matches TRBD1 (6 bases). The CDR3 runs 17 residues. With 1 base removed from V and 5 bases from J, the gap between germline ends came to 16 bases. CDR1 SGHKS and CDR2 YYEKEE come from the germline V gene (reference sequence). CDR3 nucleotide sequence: TGTGCCAGCAGCTTGTGGCGGGGGCGCAGGGATAATTCACCCCTCCACTTT. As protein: CASSLWRGRRDNSPLHF.

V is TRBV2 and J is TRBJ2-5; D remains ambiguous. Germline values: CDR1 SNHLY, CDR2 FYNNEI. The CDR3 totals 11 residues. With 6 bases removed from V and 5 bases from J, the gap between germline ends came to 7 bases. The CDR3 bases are TGTGCCAGCAGGCCTTGGGAGACCCAGTACTTC. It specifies CASRPWETQYF.

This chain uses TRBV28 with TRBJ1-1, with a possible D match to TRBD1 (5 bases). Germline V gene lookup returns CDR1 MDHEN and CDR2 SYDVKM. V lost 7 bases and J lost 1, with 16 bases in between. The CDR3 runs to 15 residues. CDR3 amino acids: CASKRGGSGNTEAFF. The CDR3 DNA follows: TGTGCCAGCAAACGGGGGGGTTCAGGGAACACTGAAGCTTTCTTT.

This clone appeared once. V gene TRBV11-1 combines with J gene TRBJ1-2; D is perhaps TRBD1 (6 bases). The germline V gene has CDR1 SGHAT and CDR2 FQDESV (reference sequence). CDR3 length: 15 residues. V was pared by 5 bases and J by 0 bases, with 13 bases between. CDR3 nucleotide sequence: TGTGCCAGCAGCACCGGACAGCTTTCTAACTATGGCTACACCTTC. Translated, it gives CASSTGQLSNYGYTF.

CDR3: CASSLGQGVRNGYTF. CDR3 in DNA: TGTGCCAGCAGCTTGGGACAGGGTGTAAGGAATGGCTACACCTTC. The rearrangement links TRBV7-3 to TRBJ1-2; 9 nucleotides agree with TRBD1. J was trimmed by 6 bases and V by 3 bases; bases with no gene match: 8. Germline V gene sequence: CDR1 SGHTA, CDR2 FQGTGA. CDR3 length equals 15 residues.

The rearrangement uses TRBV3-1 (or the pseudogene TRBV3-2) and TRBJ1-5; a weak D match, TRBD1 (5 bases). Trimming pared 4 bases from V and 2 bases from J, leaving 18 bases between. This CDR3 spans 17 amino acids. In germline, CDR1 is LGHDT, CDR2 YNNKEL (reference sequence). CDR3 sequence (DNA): TGTGCCAGCAGCCCCGGGACTATAGGTGGGCGCAATCAGCCCCAGCATTTT. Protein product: CASSPGTIGGRNQPQHF.

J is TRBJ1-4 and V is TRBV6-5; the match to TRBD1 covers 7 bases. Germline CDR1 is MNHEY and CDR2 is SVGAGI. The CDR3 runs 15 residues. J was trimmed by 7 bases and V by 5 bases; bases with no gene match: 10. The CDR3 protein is CASSLDRARGEKLFF. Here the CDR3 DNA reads TGTGCCAGCAGTCTAGACAGGGCCCGGGGTGAAAAACTGTTTTTT.

CDR3 in amino acids: CASARDRGIKETQYF. CDR3 in DNA: TGTGCTAGTGCCCGGGACAGGGGGATAAAAGAGACCCAGTACTTC. This sequence joins TRBV12-5 and TRBJ2-5; 11 nucleotides match TRBD1. With V trimmed by 7 bases and J by 3 bases, 7 bases remained unmatched. The CDR3 totals 15 residues. The germline gives CDR1 LGHNT, CDR2 FRNRAP.

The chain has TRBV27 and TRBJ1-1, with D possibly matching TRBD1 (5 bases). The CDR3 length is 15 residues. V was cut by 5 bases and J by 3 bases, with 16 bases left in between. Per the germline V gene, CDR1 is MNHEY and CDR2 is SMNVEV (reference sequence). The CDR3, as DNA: TGTGCCAGCAGTCCGCAGGGACGGGTACACACTGAAGCTTTCTTT. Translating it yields CASSPQGRVHTEAFF.

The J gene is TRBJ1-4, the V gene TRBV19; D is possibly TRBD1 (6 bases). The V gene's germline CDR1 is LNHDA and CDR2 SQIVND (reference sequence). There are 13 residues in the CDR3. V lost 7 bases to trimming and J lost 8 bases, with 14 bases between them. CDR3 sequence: CASTVQGREKLFF. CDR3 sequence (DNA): TGTGCCAGTACTGTACAGGGTCGGGAAAAACTGTTTTTT.

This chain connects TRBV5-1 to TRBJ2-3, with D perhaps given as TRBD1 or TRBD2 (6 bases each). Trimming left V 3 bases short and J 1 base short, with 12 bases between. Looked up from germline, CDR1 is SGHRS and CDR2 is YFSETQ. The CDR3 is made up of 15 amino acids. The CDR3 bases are TGCGCCAGCAGCTCGGGGGCAGGGGGCACAGATACGCAGTATTTT. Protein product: CASSSGAGGTDTQYF.

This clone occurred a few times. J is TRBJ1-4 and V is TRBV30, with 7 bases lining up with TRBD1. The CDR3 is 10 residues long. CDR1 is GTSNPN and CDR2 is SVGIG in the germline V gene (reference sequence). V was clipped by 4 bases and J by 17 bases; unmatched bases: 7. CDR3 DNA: TGTGCCTGGAAGGGCGGACAGGTCTTTTTT. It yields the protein CAWKGGQVFF.

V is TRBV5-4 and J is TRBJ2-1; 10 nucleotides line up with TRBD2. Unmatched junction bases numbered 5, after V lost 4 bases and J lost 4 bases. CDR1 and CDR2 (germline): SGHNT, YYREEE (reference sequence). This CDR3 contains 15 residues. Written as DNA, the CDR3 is TGTGCCAGCAGCCAGAGGACTAGCGGTTACAATGAGCAGTTCTTC. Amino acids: CASSQRTSGYNEQFF.

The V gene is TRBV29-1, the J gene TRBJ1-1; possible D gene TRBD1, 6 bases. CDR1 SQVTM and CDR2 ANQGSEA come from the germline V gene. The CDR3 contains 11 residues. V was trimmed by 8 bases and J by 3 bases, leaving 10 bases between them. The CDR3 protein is CSTNRDTEAFF. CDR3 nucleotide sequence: TGCAGCACCAACAGGGACACTGAAGCTTTCTTT.

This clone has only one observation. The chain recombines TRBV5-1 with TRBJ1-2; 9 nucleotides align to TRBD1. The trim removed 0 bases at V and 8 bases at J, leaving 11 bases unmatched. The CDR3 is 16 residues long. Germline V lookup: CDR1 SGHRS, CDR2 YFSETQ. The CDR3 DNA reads TGCGCCAGCAGCTTGGACGGGACAGGGCCTTCGGGCGGCTACACCTTC. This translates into CASSLDGTGPSGGYTF.

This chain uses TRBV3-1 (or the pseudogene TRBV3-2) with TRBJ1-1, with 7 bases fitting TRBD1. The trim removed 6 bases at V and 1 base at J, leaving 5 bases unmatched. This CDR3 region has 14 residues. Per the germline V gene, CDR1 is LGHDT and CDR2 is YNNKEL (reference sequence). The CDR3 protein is CASRWRDRNTEAFF. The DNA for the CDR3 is TGTGCCAGCAGGTGGCGGGACAGGAACACTGAAGCTTTCTTT.

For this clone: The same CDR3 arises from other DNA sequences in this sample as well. DNA of the CDR3: TGTGCCAGTAGTACGGGGGGCAATCAGCCCCAGCATTTT. As protein: CASSTGGNQPQHF. V gene TRBV19 combines with J gene TRBJ1-5; tentative D call: TRBD1 (5 bases). The V gene lost 4 bases and the J gene lost 2 bases, with 6 bases spanning the gap. The CDR3 extends over 13 amino acids. In germline, CDR1 is LNHDA, CDR2 SQIVND (reference sequence).

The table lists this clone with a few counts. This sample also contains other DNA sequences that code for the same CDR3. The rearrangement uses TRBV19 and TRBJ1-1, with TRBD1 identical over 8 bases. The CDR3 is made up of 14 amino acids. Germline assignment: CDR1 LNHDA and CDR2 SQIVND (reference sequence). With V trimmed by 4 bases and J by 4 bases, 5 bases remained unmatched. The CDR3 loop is CASSTGQGGTEAFF. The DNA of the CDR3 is TGTGCCAGTAGTACAGGACAGGGAGGCACTGAAGCTTTCTTT.

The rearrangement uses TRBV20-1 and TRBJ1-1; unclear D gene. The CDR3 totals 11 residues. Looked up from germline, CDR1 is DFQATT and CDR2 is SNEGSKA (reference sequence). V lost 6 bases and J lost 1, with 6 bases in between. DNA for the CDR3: TGCAGTGCCTTTGGGAACACTGAAGCTTTCTTT. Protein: CSAFGNTEAFF.

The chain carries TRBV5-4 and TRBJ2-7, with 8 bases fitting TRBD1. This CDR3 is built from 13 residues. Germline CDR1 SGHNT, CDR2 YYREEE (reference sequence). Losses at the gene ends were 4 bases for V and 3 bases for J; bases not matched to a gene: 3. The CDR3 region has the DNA TGTGCCAGCAGCCGGGACAGGATCTACGAGCAGTACTTC. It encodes CASSRDRIYEQYF.

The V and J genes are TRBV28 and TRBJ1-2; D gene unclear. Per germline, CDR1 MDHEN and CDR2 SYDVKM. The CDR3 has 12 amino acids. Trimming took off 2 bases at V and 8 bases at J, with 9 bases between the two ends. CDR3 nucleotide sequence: TGTGCCAGCAGTTTACTGGGCTGGGGCTACACCTTC. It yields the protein CASSLLGWGYTF.

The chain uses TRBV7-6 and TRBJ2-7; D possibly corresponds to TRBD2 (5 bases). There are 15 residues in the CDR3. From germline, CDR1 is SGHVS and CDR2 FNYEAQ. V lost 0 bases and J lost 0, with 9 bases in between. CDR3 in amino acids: CASSLAPDYSYEQYF. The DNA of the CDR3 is TGTGCCAGCAGCTTAGCGCCCGACTACTCCTACGAGCAGTACTTC.

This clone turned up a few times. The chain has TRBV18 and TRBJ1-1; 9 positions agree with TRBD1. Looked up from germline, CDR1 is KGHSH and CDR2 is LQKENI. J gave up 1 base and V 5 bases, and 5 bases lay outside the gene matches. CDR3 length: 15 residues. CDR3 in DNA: TGTGCCAGCTCATCTACGACAGGGGGGAACACTGAAGCTTTCTTT. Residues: CASSSTTGGNTEAFF.

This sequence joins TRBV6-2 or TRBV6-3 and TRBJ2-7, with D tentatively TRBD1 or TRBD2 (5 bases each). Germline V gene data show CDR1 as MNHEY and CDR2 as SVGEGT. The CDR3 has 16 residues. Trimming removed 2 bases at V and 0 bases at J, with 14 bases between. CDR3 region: CASSYLLGRNSYEQYF. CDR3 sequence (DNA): TGTGCCAGCAGTTACCTCCTGGGACGGAACTCCTACGAGCAGTACTTC.

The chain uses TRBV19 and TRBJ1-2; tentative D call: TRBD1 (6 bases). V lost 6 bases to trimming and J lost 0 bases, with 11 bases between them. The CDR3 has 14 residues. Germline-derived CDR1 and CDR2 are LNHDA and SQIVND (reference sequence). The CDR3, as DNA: TGTGCCAGTAGGCCGGGACAAGCTAACTATGGCTACACCTTC. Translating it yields CASRPGQANYGYTF.

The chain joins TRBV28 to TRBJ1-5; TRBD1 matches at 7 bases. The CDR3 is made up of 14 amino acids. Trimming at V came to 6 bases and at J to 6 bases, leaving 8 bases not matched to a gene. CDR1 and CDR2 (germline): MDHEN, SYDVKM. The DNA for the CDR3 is TGTGCCAGCAGGGGAACAGGGGAGATTCAGCCCCAGCATTTT. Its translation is CASRGTGEIQPQHF.

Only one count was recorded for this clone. Here the CDR3 DNA reads TGTGCCAGCAGCCCTGACAGTCTCGAGCAGTACTTC. The encoded protein is CASSPDSLEQYF. The V and J genes are TRBV7-2 and TRBJ2-7, with a tentative D call TRBD1 (5 bases). The CDR3 has 12 amino acids. The V gene lost 5 bases and the J gene lost 6 bases, with 11 bases spanning the gap. Germline loops: CDR1 SGHTA, CDR2 FQGNSA.

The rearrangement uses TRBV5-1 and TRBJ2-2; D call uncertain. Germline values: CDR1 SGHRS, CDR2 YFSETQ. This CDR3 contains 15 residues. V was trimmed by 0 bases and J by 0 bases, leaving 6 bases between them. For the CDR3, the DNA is TGCGCCAGCAGCTTGGGGGGAACGAACACCGGGGAGCTGTTTTTT. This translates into CASSLGGTNTGELFF.

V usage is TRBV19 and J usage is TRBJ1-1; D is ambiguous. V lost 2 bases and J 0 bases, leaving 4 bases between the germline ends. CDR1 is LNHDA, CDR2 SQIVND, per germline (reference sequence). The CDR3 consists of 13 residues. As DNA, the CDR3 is TGTGCCAGTAGTATATACATGAACACTGAAGCTTTCTTT. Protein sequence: CASSIYMNTEAFF.